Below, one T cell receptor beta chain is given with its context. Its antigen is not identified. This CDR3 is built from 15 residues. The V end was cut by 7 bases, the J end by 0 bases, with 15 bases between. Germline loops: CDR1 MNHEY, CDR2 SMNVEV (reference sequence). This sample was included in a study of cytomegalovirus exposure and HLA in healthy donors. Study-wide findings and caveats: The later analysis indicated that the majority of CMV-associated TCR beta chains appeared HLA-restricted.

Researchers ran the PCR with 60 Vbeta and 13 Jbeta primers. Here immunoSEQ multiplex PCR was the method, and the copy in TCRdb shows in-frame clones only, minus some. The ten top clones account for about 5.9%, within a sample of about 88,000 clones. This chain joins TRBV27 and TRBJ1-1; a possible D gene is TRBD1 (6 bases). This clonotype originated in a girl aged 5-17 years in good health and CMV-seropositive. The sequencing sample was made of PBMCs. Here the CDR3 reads CASMAGVIMNTEAFF. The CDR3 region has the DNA TGTGCCAGCATGGCAGGGGTGATAATGAACACTGAAGCTTTCTTT.